This TCR beta chain was profiled in a study of cytomegalovirus exposure and HLA in healthy donors. V was trimmed by 3 bases and J by 1 base, leaving 8 bases between them. The CDR3 sequence is 14 residues long. Germline lookup yields CDR1 MNHEY and CDR2 SMNVEV (reference sequence). The study ran its PCR with 60 Vbeta and 13 Jbeta primers. TCRdb's copy holds only in-frame clones and misses some; the assay was immunoSEQ multiplex PCR. The sample shows roughly 100,000 clones, more than 75% of them seen only once. This clone was picked up a small number of times. The source of this sequence is an older woman in good health and CMV-seronegative. V gene TRBV27 combines with J gene TRBJ2-3; D may be TRBD2 (6 bases). The sample was PBMCs. CDR3 in amino acids: CASSFERGTDTQYF. The DNA of the CDR3 is TGTGCCAGCAGTTTTGAGCGGGGCACAGATACGCAGTATTTT.